This entry lists 32 T cell receptor beta chains sequenced from one sample in a study of T cells in Graves' hyperthyroidism and ophthalmopathy. Using RNA transcripts as the source, TCR beta CDR3 regions were amplified. The HTBI primer set drove a first-round RT-PCR of the TCR CDR3. MiXCR, applied by TCRdb to the multiplex PCR reads, yields one record per CDR3 protein. The table records about 460,000 distinct CDR3 sequences, roughly 22% of them present only once. Sequenced sample: blood. The receptors were gathered from a woman aged 70 to 79 with Graves' ophthalmopathy.

This clonotype was counted many times. As DNA, the CDR3 is TGTGCCAGCAGGTCAGGAGCGGGAGGCTACCAAGAGACCCAGTACTTC. Protein sequence: CASRSGAGGYQETQYF. The chain links TRBV11-2 to TRBJ2-5, with TRBD2 matching over 9 bases. CDR1 SGHAT and CDR2 FQNNGV come from the germline V gene. Unmatched junction bases numbered 8, after V lost 6 bases and J lost 0 bases. The CDR3 is 16 residues long.

This chain joins TRBV7-2 and TRBJ2-1; tentatively, D is TRBD2 (7 bases). The V end lost 1 base, the J end lost 7 bases, and 17 bases lay between the germline ends. Germline CDR1 reads SGHTA; CDR2 reads FQGNSA. The CDR3 length is 16 residues. This CDR3 reads CASSLVGASGVNEQFF. CDR3 in DNA: TGTGCCAGCAGCTTAGTGGGGGCTAGCGGTGTGAATGAGCAGTTCTTC. Drawing the rest from reference TRBV7-2 and TRBJ2-1, the complete variable domain is GAGVSQSPSNKVTEKGKDVELRCDPISGHTALYWYRQSLGQGLEFLIYFQGNSAPDKSGLPSDRFSAERTGGSVSTLTIQRTQQEDSAVYLCASSLVGASGVNEQFFGPGTRLTVL.

The chain joins TRBV6-1 to TRBJ1-5, with 9 positions matching TRBD1. The CDR3 extends over 14 amino acids. The trim removed 6 bases at V and 5 bases at J, leaving 5 bases unmatched. Germline values: CDR1 MNHNS, CDR2 SASEGT. The DNA of the CDR3 is TGTGCCAGCAGACCCGACAGGGGGTATCAGCCCCAGCATTTT. It translates to CASRPDRGYQPQHF.

This clonotype was counted only a few times. This rearrangement joins TRBV30 to TRBJ1-1; D gene ambiguous. This CDR3 region has 13 residues. The germline CDR1 and CDR2 sequences are GTSNPN and SVGIG (reference sequence). With 2 bases removed from V and 2 bases from J, the gap between germline ends came to 9 bases. CDR3 DNA: TGTGCCTGGAGTACGACAAGTAACACTGAAGCTTTCTTT. This codes for CAWSTTSNTEAFF.

This chain uses TRBV4-2 with TRBJ1-1; the D is unclear. Per the germline V gene, CDR1 is LGHNA and CDR2 is YNFKEQ. V lost 1 base and J 0 bases, leaving 12 bases between the germline ends. The CDR3 is made up of 16 amino acids. CDR3 in DNA: TGTGCCAGCAGCCAAGTTGCCGGACCCATGAACACTGAAGCTTTCTTT. Protein sequence: CASSQVAGPMNTEAFF.

The rearrangement joins TRBV11-3 to TRBJ1-2, with D unresolved. CDR1 SGHNT and CDR2 YENEEA come from the germline V gene. This CDR3 region has 12 residues. The V and J ends lost 9 bases and 5 bases respectively, with 13 bases between them. In DNA form, the CDR3 reads TGTGCCAGTAAAAACCCCCAGTATGGCTACACCTTC. Translation gives CASKNPQYGYTF.

This clonotype has a handful of counts. The chain carries TRBV18 and TRBJ1-4; D perhaps matches TRBD1 (5 bases). The germline V gene encodes CDR1 KGHSH and CDR2 LQKENI. This CDR3 region has 15 residues. V lost 6 bases and J lost 6, with 17 bases in between. In nucleotides, the CDR3 is TGTGCCAGCTCCTTCGACAACGCGGGGGATGAAAAACTGTTTTTT. It translates to CASSFDNAGDEKLFF.

This clonotype was detected ten times or more. J is TRBJ1-5 and V is TRBV12-3 or TRBV12-4; 9 bases fit TRBD1. The V segment lost 6 bases and the J segment 4 bases; nucleotides outside the gene matches: 4. The CDR3 covers 14 residues. CDR3 coding DNA: TGTGCCAGCAGAGGGACAGGGACAAATCAGCCCCAGCATTTT. Translated, it gives CASRGTGTNQPQHF.

The chain combines TRBV7-2 with TRBJ2-7, with 8 bases identical to TRBD2. The CDR3 is made up of 15 amino acids. Unmatched junction bases numbered 3, after V lost 0 bases and J lost 2 bases. Germline lookup yields CDR1 SGHTA and CDR2 FQGNSA. The DNA of the CDR3 is TGTGCCAGCAGCTTAGCTAGCGGGGAAACCTACGAGCAGTACTTC. Its translation is CASSLASGETYEQYF.

This clonotype was observed a handful of times. V usage is TRBV9 and J usage is TRBJ2-7; D uncertain. CDR1 and CDR2 from the germline V gene are SGDLS and YYNGEE. V was pared by 0 bases and J by 2 bases, with 12 bases between. This CDR3 is built from 15 residues. CDR3 residues: CASSVDQDEAYEQYF. The CDR3 DNA is TGTGCCAGCAGCGTAGATCAGGATGAAGCCTACGAGCAGTACTTC. Full variable domain (outside the CDR3, taken from reference TRBV9 and TRBJ2-7): DSGVTQTPKHLITATGQRVTLRCSPRSGDLSVYWYQQSLDQGLQFLIQYYNGEERAKGNILERFSAQQFPDLHSELNLSSLELGDSALYFCASSVDQDEAYEQYFGPGTRLTVT.

On this clonotype: The final CDR3 position lacks the conserved phenylalanine or tryptophan, pointing to a likely read error. The gene calls are TRBV3-1 and TRBJ1-2; D is ambiguous. The CDR3 loop spans 13 amino acids. V was trimmed by 0 bases and J by 5 bases, leaving 7 bases between them. Germline CDR1 reads LGHDT; CDR2 reads YNNKEL (reference sequence). The CDR3 loop is CASSQEHMYGYTS. CDR3 DNA: TGTGCCAGCAGCCAAGAACACATGTATGGCTACACCTCC.

This clonotype has just a few counts. This chain connects TRBV18 to TRBJ1-5; D ambiguous. The V and J ends lost 5 bases and 7 bases respectively, with 12 bases between them. CDR3 length: 13 amino acids. Germline V CDR1 and CDR2: KGHSH, LQKENI. The CDR3 sequence is CASSGQERQPQHF. The DNA of the CDR3 is TGTGCCAGCTCAGGGCAAGAGAGGCAGCCCCAGCATTTT.

Turning to this clonotype: One end of the junction is discordant with germline, which a read error may explain. The chain couples TRBV28 to TRBJ1-2; TRBD1 agrees at 8 bases. Germline V CDR1 and CDR2: MDHEN, SYDVKM. The CDR3 contains 17 residues. The CDR3 sequence: CASSLLPGQESDGGHTF. The CDR3 bases are TGTGCCAGCAGTCTATTACCGGGACAGGAGTCAGATGGTGGCCACACCTTC.

The chain uses TRBV19 and TRBJ2-4; D not resolved. CDR3 size: 14 residues. Germline V gene data show CDR1 as LNHDA and CDR2 as SQIVND (reference sequence). V gave up 2 bases and J gave up 1 base, with 6 bases separating them. The CDR3 is CASSITGAKNIQYF. CDR3 in DNA: TGTGCCAGTAGTATAACTGGGGCCAAAAACATTCAGTACTTC.

In its sample, this clonotype was seen many times. The chain is built from TRBV2 and TRBJ2-1; tentative D call: TRBD1 (6 bases). The CDR3 is 14 residues long. V lost 7 bases to trimming and J lost 2 bases, with 12 bases between them. Germline V gene sequence: CDR1 SNHLY, CDR2 FYNNEI. The CDR3 DNA follows: TGTGCCAGCATCAAGGGGGTAACCTACAATGAGCAGTTCTTC. Amino acids: CASIKGVTYNEQFF.

This clonotype was found many times. The chain links TRBV7-9 to TRBJ2-2, with unresolved D. With 1 base removed from V and 6 bases from J, the gap between germline ends came to 12 bases. The CDR3 sequence is 15 residues long. Germline V gene lookup returns CDR1 SEHNR and CDR2 FQNEAQ (reference sequence). CDR3 DNA sequence: TGTGCCAGCAGCTTAGGTGGCTTCGGGTCCGGGGAGCTGTTTTTT. As protein: CASSLGGFGSGELFF.

This clonotype was counted only a few times. V gene TRBV10-2 combines with J gene TRBJ1-5; 7 nucleotides agree with TRBD1. With V trimmed by 3 bases and J by 0 bases, 11 bases remained unmatched. Germline V CDR1 and CDR2: WSHSY, SAAADI. This CDR3 is 18 amino acids long. Here the CDR3 reads CASSDYRGRLYSNQPQHF. CDR3 in DNA: TGCGCCAGCAGTGATTACAGGGGACGGTTGTATAGCAATCAGCCCCAGCATTTT.

The chain has TRBV27 and TRBJ2-7; D uncertain. Germline CDR1 and CDR2: MNHEY and SMNVEV (reference sequence). The ends were cut back, 1 base at V and 0 bases at J, with 16 bases in the middle. The CDR3 spans 17 residues. The CDR3 DNA follows: TGTGCCAGCAGTTTATTTTCGCCGGTGTGGGCCTCCTACGAGCAGTACTTC. Translation gives CASSLFSPVWASYEQYF.

This clonotype showed up many times. The chain carries TRBV19 and TRBJ1-1, with TRBD1 matching 8 bases. The CDR3 consists of 16 residues. The germline V gene encodes CDR1 LNHDA and CDR2 SQIVND (reference sequence). Losses at the gene ends were 6 bases for V and 0 bases for J; bases not matched to a gene: 9. CDR3 in amino acids: CASSRWDRPMNTEAFF. The CDR3, as DNA: TGTGCCAGTAGCCGTTGGGACAGGCCCATGAACACTGAAGCTTTCTTT.

V gene TRBV18 combines with J gene TRBJ2-3, with 11 bases lining up with TRBD1. The CDR3 loop spans 16 amino acids. The ends lost 3 bases at V and 2 bases at J; junction bases unmatched: 4. The germline V gene encodes CDR1 KGHSH and CDR2 LQKENI. The CDR3 region is CASSPGTGGATDTQYF. For the CDR3, the DNA is TGTGCCAGCTCACCCGGGACAGGGGGGGCCACAGATACGCAGTATTTT.

This chain uses TRBV5-1 with TRBJ1-2; 8 nucleotides align to TRBD1. The junction had 15 bases not matched to a gene; V was cut back by 3 bases and J by 5 bases. CDR1 and CDR2 (germline): SGHRS, YFSETQ. This CDR3 spans 17 amino acids. CDR3 protein: CASSSTTTGTGLYGYTF. The DNA for the CDR3 is TGCGCCAGCAGCTCGACTACGACCGGGACAGGTCTATATGGCTACACCTTC.

This sequence joins TRBV20-1 and TRBJ1-5; D perhaps matches TRBD1 (6 bases). CDR1 is DFQATT, CDR2 SNEGSKA, per germline (reference sequence). The CDR3 totals 15 residues. V dropped 0 bases and J dropped 7 bases, with 16 bases sitting between them. The CDR3 here is CSARDLHRVGQPQHF. DNA for the CDR3: TGCAGTGCTAGAGATTTACACAGGGTAGGGCAGCCCCAGCATTTT.

The CDR3 reads CSVADYEQYF. The DNA of the CDR3 is TGCAGCGTTGCGGACTACGAGCAGTACTTC. This chain connects TRBV29-1 to TRBJ2-7; D gene uncertain. Germline values: CDR1 SQVTM, CDR2 ANQGSEA. This CDR3 is 10 amino acids long. The V end was cut by 4 bases, the J end by 3 bases, with 4 bases between.

This chain links TRBV7-2 with TRBJ2-2; 7 nucleotides line up with TRBD2. CDR3 size: 17 residues. CDR1 is SGHTA, CDR2 FQGNSA, per germline. Trimming removed 3 bases from V and 6 bases from J; junction bases left unmatched: 13. DNA of the CDR3: TGTGCCAGCAGCTTGAAGCTAGCGGCAAAAATTGCCGGGGAGCTGTTTTTT. Translated: CASSLKLAAKIAGELFF.

This clonotype was picked up many times. The chain carries TRBV30 and TRBJ2-7, with 8 nucleotides matching TRBD1. The junction had 8 bases not matched to a gene; V was cut back by 2 bases and J by 5 bases. The CDR3 is 14 residues long. Germline V gene sequence: CDR1 GTSNPN, CDR2 SVGIG (reference sequence). DNA for the CDR3: TGTGCCTGGAGTCCTGGACAGGGTAGCCACGAGCAGTACTTC. Its protein product is CAWSPGQGSHEQYF.

The rearrangement joins TRBV28 to TRBJ1-1; 9 bases match TRBD1. The CDR3 has 15 amino acids. CDR1 MDHEN and CDR2 SYDVKM come from the germline V gene. Unmatched junction bases numbered 13, after V lost 6 bases and J lost 8 bases. The CDR3 reads CASSQAGQGGGEAFF. The CDR3 bases are TGTGCCAGCAGCCAAGCGGGACAGGGAGGTGGCGAAGCTTTCTTT.

V usage is TRBV29-1 and J usage is TRBJ2-7; 10 nucleotides align to TRBD2. This CDR3 is built from 13 residues. Germline V gene sequence: CDR1 SQVTM, CDR2 ANQGSEA. The junction had 7 bases not matched to a gene; V was cut back by 4 bases and J by 7 bases. Written as DNA, the CDR3 is TGCAGCGTTGCGGCTAGCGGGAGTCGTGAGCAGTACTTC. It is translated as CSVAASGSREQYF.

This clonotype was seen only a few times. J is TRBJ1-5 and V is TRBV28; D is undetermined. CDR3 length equals 15 residues. CDR1 is MDHEN and CDR2 is SYDVKM in the germline V gene. V dropped 3 bases and J dropped 1 base, with 10 bases sitting between them. The CDR3 sequence: CASSFLLASNQPQHF. The DNA for the CDR3 is TGTGCCAGCAGTTTTTTGTTGGCCAGCAATCAGCCCCAGCATTTT.

V usage is TRBV20-1 and J usage is TRBJ2-3, with D possibly TRBD2 on 6 matching bases. V was clipped by 5 bases and J by 2 bases, with 11 bases between them. CDR3 length: 13 amino acids. Germline CDR1 is DFQATT and CDR2 is SNEGSKA (reference sequence). The CDR3 reads CSAGDSHTDTQYF. The DNA of the CDR3 is TGCAGTGCTGGGGACTCTCACACAGATACGCAGTATTTT.

This clonotype was observed at least ten times. The rearrangement joins TRBV11-2 to TRBJ2-5; 9 nucleotides match TRBD2. V shed 5 bases, J shed 4 bases, and the junction held 5 bases outside the gene matches. CDR1 SGHAT and CDR2 FQNNGV come from the germline V gene. The CDR3 consists of 14 residues. The CDR3 loop is CASSPWTSVETQYF. The CDR3 bases are TGTGCCAGCAGCCCGTGGACTAGCGTAGAGACCCAGTACTTC.

CDR3 protein: CASSPIRIEETQYF. The CDR3 bases are TGTGCCAGCTCACCAATCAGGATAGAAGAGACCCAGTACTTC. This rearrangement joins TRBV18 to TRBJ2-5, with no clear D. V lost 2 bases and J 3 bases, leaving 10 bases between the germline ends. This CDR3 has 14 amino acids. In germline, CDR1 is KGHSH, CDR2 LQKENI.

In this sample, this clonotype turned up many times. The J gene is TRBJ2-7, the V gene TRBV3-1; no clear D. With 0 bases removed from V and 7 bases from J, the gap between germline ends came to 10 bases. In germline, CDR1 is LGHDT, CDR2 YNNKEL (reference sequence). The CDR3 runs to 13 residues. The CDR3 is CASSQDRAIEQYF. The CDR3 DNA sequence: TGTGCCAGCAGCCAAGACCGGGCGATAGAGCAGTACTTC.